The 25 T cell receptor beta chains below were found in one sample sequenced in a study of T cell responses to AZD1222 COVID-19 vaccine. TCRdb's table, derived via immunoSEQ multiplex PCR, lists solely in-frame clones and lacks some. The table includes approximately 72,000 clones, around 89% detected once. Sample: peripheral blood, taken 28 days after the second AZD1222 dose. The receptors originated from an adult who received the AZD1222 COVID-19 vaccine.

The table lists this clone with a count of one. The V gene is TRBV6-2 or TRBV6-3, the J gene TRBJ2-5, with 9 nucleotides matching TRBD2. J lost 2 bases, V lost 1 base, and 5 bases had no gene match. This CDR3 region has 16 residues. CDR1 is MNHEY and CDR2 is SVGEGT in the germline V gene. CDR3 protein: CASSYFQTSGQETQYF. DNA for the CDR3: TGTGCCAGCAGTTACTTCCAGACTAGCGGACAAGAGACCCAGTACTTC.

V and J are TRBV7-2 and TRBJ1-2, with D unresolved. The CDR3 totals 15 residues. The germline V gene encodes CDR1 SGHTA and CDR2 FQGNSA. V was cut by 3 bases and J by 1 base, with 12 bases left in between. The CDR3 protein is CASSFVGRNNYGYTF. CDR3 sequence (DNA): TGTGCCAGCAGCTTCGTTGGGCGTAATAACTATGGCTACACCTTC.

CDR3 amino acids: CASSQESRGVQETQYF. The CDR3 DNA reads as TGCGCCAGCAGCCAAGAGTCGAGGGGGGTCCAAGAGACCCAGTACTTC. The rearrangement uses TRBV4-1 and TRBJ2-5; possibly TRBD1 or TRBD2 for D (6 bases each). Germline CDR1 MGHRA, CDR2 YSYEKL. Trimming stripped 0 bases from V and 1 base from J, with 12 bases between. CDR3 length equals 16 residues.

The chain is built from TRBV28 and TRBJ2-1; 8 bases are a match to TRBD2. V shed 5 bases and J 9 bases; nucleotides not matched to a gene: 9. The CDR3 is 14 residues long. Germline CDR1 reads MDHEN; CDR2 reads SYDVKM. CDR3 loop: CASSPAGVWIEQFF. Here the CDR3 DNA reads TGTGCCAGCAGTCCAGCGGGAGTCTGGATTGAGCAGTTCTTC. Supplemented by reference TRBV28 and TRBJ2-1, the full variable domain reads DVKVTQSSRYLVKRTGEKVFLECVQDMDHENMFWYRQDPGLGLRLIYFSYDVKMKEKGDIPEGYSVSREKKERFSLILESASTNQTSMYLCASSPAGVWIEQFFGPGTRLTVL.

V and J are TRBV12-3 or TRBV12-4 and TRBJ1-4; D is unresolved. V lost 8 bases and J lost 4, with 2 bases in between. The CDR3 sequence is 10 residues long. This CDR3 is CASGNEKLFF. The DNA of the CDR3 is TGTGCCAGCGGTAATGAAAAACTGTTTTTT.

The chain has TRBV5-1 and TRBJ2-3, with 13 bases fitting TRBD2. In germline, CDR1 is SGHRS, CDR2 YFSETQ. The CDR3 is made up of 17 amino acids. Unmatched junction bases numbered 11, after V lost 4 bases and J lost 6 bases. This CDR3 is CASSMELAGGALDTQYF. The CDR3 DNA sequence: TGCGCCAGCAGCATGGAACTAGCGGGAGGGGCTTTGGATACGCAGTATTTT.

This chain uses TRBV28 with TRBJ1-5; D is uncertain. Trimming pared 4 bases from V and 3 bases from J, leaving 10 bases between. The CDR3 is 14 amino acids. The germline V gene encodes CDR1 MDHEN and CDR2 SYDVKM. The CDR3: CASSSQVVNQPQHF. The CDR3 coding sequence is TGTGCCAGCAGTTCCCAGGTGGTCAATCAGCCCCAGCATTTT.

The J gene is TRBJ1-2, the V gene TRBV20-1, with D hard to call. CDR1 DFQATT and CDR2 SNEGSKA come from the germline V gene (reference sequence). CDR3 length: 11 amino acids. Trimming removed 5 bases at V and 1 base at J, with 5 bases between. CDR3 DNA: TGCAGTGCTGAGATTAACTATGGCTACACCTTC. Its protein product is CSAEINYGYTF.

V usage is TRBV11-1 and J usage is TRBJ2-3; D gene unclear. The germline CDR1 and CDR2 sequences are SGHAT and FQDESV (reference sequence). V lost 2 bases to trimming and J lost 6 bases, with 12 bases between them. The CDR3 is 14 amino acids. In nucleotides, the CDR3 is TGTGCCAGCAGCTTAATGTTAGTTTCCGATACGCAGTATTTT. Amino acid sequence: CASSLMLVSDTQYF. The variable domain in full, with the rest retrieved from reference TRBV11-1 and TRBJ2-3, is EAEVAQSPRYKITEKSQAVAFWCDPISGHATLYWYRQILGQGPELLVQFQDESVVDDSQLPKDRFSAERLKGVDSTLKIQPAELGDSAMYLCASSLMLVSDTQYFGPGTRLTVL.

There are a few counts of this clone. This chain connects TRBV18 to TRBJ1-1; D call uncertain. The CDR3 is 13 amino acids. Between the trimmed V and J ends, which lost 6 bases and 5 bases, there was a span of 13 bases. Germline V gene data show CDR1 as KGHSH and CDR2 as LQKENI. The CDR3 DNA sequence: TGTGCCAGCTCCCCGGGAAAAGGGACTGAAGCTTTCTTT. Translation gives CASSPGKGTEAFF.

This chain links TRBV7-3 with TRBJ2-7, with D possibly being TRBD2 (6 bases). The CDR3 is 14 amino acids. Trimming removed 0 bases at V and 3 bases at J, with 9 bases between. In germline, CDR1 is SGHTA, CDR2 FQGTGA. The CDR3: CASSLTPTSYEQYF. In DNA form, the CDR3 reads TGTGCCAGCAGCTTAACCCCGACTAGCTACGAGCAGTACTTC. Variable domain in full (rest from reference TRBV7-3 and TRBJ2-7): GAGVSQTPSNKVTEKGKYVELRCDPISGHTALYWYRQSLGQGPEFLIYFQGTGAADDSGLPNDRFFAVRPEGSVSTLKIQRTERGDSAVYLCASSLTPTSYEQYFGPGTRLTVT.

The genes are TRBV6-6 and TRBJ1-4; 9 bases map to TRBD1. The CDR3 is 15 amino acids. Germline values: CDR1 MNHNY, CDR2 SVGAGI (reference sequence). V lost 5 bases and J lost 5; bases outside the gene matches: 6. DNA for the CDR3: TGTGCCAGCAGTCCGACCGGGACAGGGAATGAAAAACTGTTTTTT. Translating gives CASSPTGTGNEKLFF.

In its sample, this clone was seen once. The CDR3 region has the DNA TGTGCCAGCAGCCAAGGGTTCCACACCGGGGAGCTGTTTTTT. Its protein product is CASSQGFHTGELFF. The chain combines TRBV3-1 (or the pseudogene TRBV3-2) with TRBJ2-2; no clear D. The CDR3 is 14 amino acids. V lost 1 base and J 3 bases, leaving 6 bases between the germline ends. Germline values: CDR1 LGHDT, CDR2 YNNKEL (reference sequence).

This sequence joins TRBV9 and TRBJ2-2; D gene uncertain. The V end was cut by 6 bases, the J end by 1 base, with 7 bases between. The CDR3 has 13 residues. Germline V gives CDR1 SGDLS, CDR2 YYNGEE. The CDR3 loop is CASTTENTGELFF. Written as DNA, the CDR3 is TGTGCCAGCACTACAGAGAACACCGGGGAGCTGTTTTTT.

V gene TRBV12-3 or TRBV12-4 combines with J gene TRBJ2-1; 12 bases map to TRBD2. The junction had 5 bases not matched to a gene; V was cut back by 8 bases and J by 9 bases. The CDR3 loop spans 13 amino acids. CDR3 nucleotide sequence: TGTGCCAGCGGACTAGCGGGAAAAGCTGAGCAGTTCTTC. As protein: CASGLAGKAEQFF.

The V call is TRBV28, the J call TRBJ2-7; weak D call: TRBD1 (6 bases). Trimming cost V 10 bases and J 3 bases, with 13 bases left between them. In germline, CDR1 is MDHEN, CDR2 SYDVKM. The CDR3 length is 12 residues. In DNA, the CDR3 is TGTGCCACCAATGGACAGATCTACGAGCAGTACTTC. Encoded protein: CATNGQIYEQYF.

The chain employs TRBV9 and TRBJ2-7, with D perhaps matching TRBD1 or TRBD2 (5 bases each). Germline V gives CDR1 SGDLS, CDR2 YYNGEE. The ends were cut back, 2 bases at V and 4 bases at J, with 16 bases in the middle. The length of the CDR3 is 15 residues. This CDR3 is CASSVSWDREYEQYF. CDR3 coding DNA: TGTGCCAGCAGCGTCAGTTGGGACCGCGAATACGAGCAGTACTTC.

V and J are TRBV5-6 and TRBJ1-2; no firm D call. The CDR3 is 14 residues long. The V gene's germline CDR1 is SGHDT and CDR2 YYEEEE. The ends were cut back, 4 bases at V and 3 bases at J, with 13 bases in the middle. CDR3 sequence (DNA): TGTGCCAGCAGCGGAACCGACTATTACTATGGCTACACCTTC. Residues: CASSGTDYYYGYTF.

V and J are TRBV20-1 and TRBJ2-1; no firm D call. CDR3 length: 13 amino acids. V lost 3 bases, J lost 0 bases, and 6 bases lay in between. Per germline, CDR1 DFQATT and CDR2 SNEGSKA (reference sequence). CDR3 sequence reads: CSASISSYNEQFF. The DNA of the CDR3 is TGCAGTGCTAGTATAAGCTCCTACAATGAGCAGTTCTTC.

The chain uses TRBV15 and TRBJ2-2, with D perhaps assigned TRBD1 or TRBD2 (8 bases each). V lost 3 bases to trimming and J lost 6 bases, with 23 bases between them. Germline V CDR1 and CDR2: LNHNV, YYDKDF (reference sequence). The CDR3 covers 18 residues. The CDR3 region has the DNA TGTGCCACCAGCAGGGACAGGGCCGCGGGAGGAAAGTCCGGGGAGCTGTTTTTT. This translates into CATSRDRAAGGKSGELFF.

The V and J genes are TRBV2 and TRBJ2-2; no clear D gene. V gave up 3 bases and J gave up 9 bases, with 5 bases separating them. Germline CDR1 is SNHLY and CDR2 is FYNNEI. This CDR3 contains 11 residues. The DNA for the CDR3 is TGTGCCAGCAGTGAGTTTAGGGAGCTGTTTTTT. This translates into CASSEFRELFF.

The chain uses TRBV19 and TRBJ1-1; 9 nucleotides line up with TRBD1. J was trimmed by 3 bases and V by 6 bases; bases with no gene match: 8. Germline values: CDR1 LNHDA, CDR2 SQIVND (reference sequence). The CDR3 extends over 15 amino acids. The CDR3 bases are TGTGCCAGTAGGGTGAACAGGGGGCTATACACTGAAGCTTTCTTT. Translated: CASRVNRGLYTEAFF.

The V call is TRBV5-1, the J call TRBJ1-2, with D perhaps matching TRBD1 (6 bases). Germline loops: CDR1 SGHRS, CDR2 YFSETQ. This CDR3 region has 15 residues. Trimming took 4 bases from V and 0 from J, leaving 13 bases between them. The DNA of the CDR3 is TGCGCCAGCAGCATCCAGGGGAGGGCTAACTATGGCTACACCTTC. Its translation: CASSIQGRANYGYTF. Full variable domain (outside the CDR3, taken from reference TRBV5-1 and TRBJ1-2): KAGVTQTPRYLIKTRGQQVTLSCSPISGHRSVSWYQQTPGQGLQFLFEYFSETQRNKGNFPGRFSGRQFSNSRSEMNVSTLELGDSALYLCASSIQGRANYGYTFGSGTRLTVV.

The chain joins TRBV5-1 to TRBJ1-5; no firm D call. The CDR3 contains 14 residues. V lost 0 bases to trimming and J lost 6 bases, with 10 bases between them. The germline CDR1 and CDR2 sequences are SGHRS and YFSETQ. Here the CDR3 DNA reads TGCGCCAGCAGCTTGGTGCCGGGAAGTCAGCCCCAGCATTTT. It translates to CASSLVPGSQPQHF.

The chain is built from TRBV18 and TRBJ1-2; no clear D gene. The V end was cut by 0 bases, the J end by 6 bases, with 8 bases between. This CDR3 comprises 13 residues. Germline assignment: CDR1 KGHSH and CDR2 LQKENI. The CDR3 is CASSPPGEDGYTF. The CDR3 DNA sequence: TGTGCCAGCTCACCACCCGGGGAGGATGGCTACACCTTC.